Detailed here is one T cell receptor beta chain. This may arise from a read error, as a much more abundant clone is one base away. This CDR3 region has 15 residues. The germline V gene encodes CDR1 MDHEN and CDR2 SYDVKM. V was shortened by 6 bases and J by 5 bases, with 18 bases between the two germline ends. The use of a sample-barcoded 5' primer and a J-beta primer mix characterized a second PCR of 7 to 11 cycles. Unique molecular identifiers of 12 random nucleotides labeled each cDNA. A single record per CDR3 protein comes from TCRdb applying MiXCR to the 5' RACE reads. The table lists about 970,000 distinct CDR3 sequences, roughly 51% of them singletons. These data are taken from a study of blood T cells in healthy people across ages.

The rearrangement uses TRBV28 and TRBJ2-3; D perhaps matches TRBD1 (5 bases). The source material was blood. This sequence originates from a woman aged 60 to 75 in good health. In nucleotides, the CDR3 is TGTGCCAGCAGGGTTTACGACTTAAGGGGAGATACGCAGTATTTT. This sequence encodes CASRVYDLRGDTQYF.